The 28 T cell receptor beta chains below all came from one sample that was sequenced in a study of T-cell memory formation after mild COVID-19. MiXCR was run by TCRdb on the 5' RACE reads, yielding one entry per CDR3 protein. Among roughly 150,000 distinct CDR3 sequences listed, less than 25% were seen once. Specimen: PBMCs or a T cell subset sorted from them (not recorded which). The source is an adult woman who had mild COVID-19 (a few samples of this study predate the infection). Cell type and time point are not known.

This clonotype has only a few counts. The V and J genes are TRBV7-9 and TRBJ1-3, with D uncertain. The CDR3 has 16 residues. Between the trimmed V and J ends, which lost 5 bases and 6 bases, there was a span of 20 bases. The germline V gene has CDR1 SEHNR and CDR2 FQNEAQ (reference sequence). The CDR3 loop is CASSIVGRGRQNTIYF. CDR3 coding DNA: TGTGCCAGCAGCATAGTTGGACGGGGAAGGCAAAACACCATATATTTT.

The rearrangement uses TRBV18 and TRBJ2-1; D tentatively reads TRBD1 or TRBD2 (5 bases each). This CDR3 has 14 residues. The V end lost 5 bases, the J end lost 6 bases, and 14 bases lay between the germline ends. Germline values: CDR1 KGHSH, CDR2 LQKENI. CDR3 sequence reads: CASSGTGISNEQFF. The CDR3 DNA follows: TGTGCCAGCTCAGGGACGGGGATCTCCAATGAGCAGTTCTTC.

This clonotype has only a few counts. The V and J genes are TRBV7-8 and TRBJ1-2, with no clear D. Between the trimmed V and J ends, which lost 2 bases and 5 bases, there was a span of 9 bases. CDR1 is SGHVS and CDR2 is FQNEAQ in the germline V gene. The CDR3 contains 13 residues. For the CDR3, the DNA is TGTGCCAGCAGCTTACAACCAGCATATGGCTACACCTTC. Translating it yields CASSLQPAYGYTF.

This clonotype was counted between two and nine times. The chain carries TRBV2 and TRBJ1-1; no clear D gene. V lost 4 bases, J lost 0 bases, and 12 bases lay in between. Germline V gene sequence: CDR1 SNHLY, CDR2 FYNNEI. This CDR3 has 15 amino acids. The CDR3 sequence: CASSGVGSMNTEAFF. The CDR3, as DNA: TGTGCCAGCAGTGGAGTGGGGTCAATGAACACTGAAGCTTTCTTT.

The chain combines TRBV7-8 with TRBJ1-2; the D gene is possibly TRBD1 (5 bases). Germline assignment: CDR1 SGHVS and CDR2 FQNEAQ. The CDR3 is 19 amino acids. Between the trimmed V and J ends, which lost 5 bases and 3 bases, there was a span of 28 bases. The DNA for the CDR3 is TGTGCCAGCAGCCTCAAATGGGGGGACGGTCCTATTTCTCACTATGGCTACACCTTC. This sequence encodes CASSLKWGDGPISHYGYTF.

The gene calls are TRBV4-2 and TRBJ2-2; D possibly corresponds to TRBD1 (6 bases). Germline CDR1 LGHNA, CDR2 YNFKEQ. The CDR3 spans 15 residues. Trimming cost V 0 bases and J 5 bases, with 10 bases left between them. CDR3 amino acids: CASSQEDRITGELFF. CDR3 bases: TGTGCCAGCAGCCAAGAGGACAGAATTACCGGGGAGCTGTTTTTT.

This clonotype has just a few counts. This chain joins TRBV4-1 and TRBJ1-1, with a tentative D call TRBD1 (5 bases). CDR1 is MGHRA and CDR2 is YSYEKL in the germline V gene. Trimming left V 0 bases short and J 4 bases short, with 12 bases between. The CDR3 contains 15 residues. CDR3 residues: CASSQDPGKTTEAFF. Written as DNA, the CDR3 is TGCGCCAGCAGCCAAGATCCAGGGAAGACCACTGAAGCTTTCTTT.

The V gene is TRBV5-1, the J gene TRBJ1-1; D is undetermined. V dropped 3 bases and J dropped 3 bases, with 15 bases sitting between them. The germline V gene has CDR1 SGHRS and CDR2 YFSETQ. The CDR3 is 15 residues long. The CDR3 loop reads CASSSWTGADTEAFF. The DNA for the CDR3 is TGCGCCAGCAGCTCCTGGACGGGCGCGGACACTGAAGCTTTCTTT.

At least ten counts were recorded for this clonotype. The rearrangement uses TRBV29-1 and TRBJ1-2; D is ambiguous. Germline assignment: CDR1 SQVTM and CDR2 ANQGSEA. The CDR3 is 14 amino acids. V shed 2 bases and J shed 0 bases, with 10 bases lying between them. CDR3 coding DNA: TGCAGCGTTGAAACCCGGGCTCCTAACTATGGCTACACCTTC. Translating it yields CSVETRAPNYGYTF.

The CDR3 sequence: CATSDRLGRNYEQYF. The CDR3 coding sequence is TGTGCCACCAGCGATAGGCTAGGACGGAACTACGAGCAGTACTTC. V is TRBV15 and J is TRBJ2-7; D is undetermined. The CDR3 length is 15 residues. Germline CDR1 reads LNHNV; CDR2 reads YYDKDF (reference sequence). The germline V and J ends were trimmed by 5 bases and 3 bases, with 17 bases remaining between them.

This chain uses TRBV24-1 with TRBJ1-1; TRBD1 is a possible D gene (6 bases). This CDR3 is built from 15 residues. V was trimmed by 4 bases and J by 1 base, leaving 12 bases between them. The germline gives CDR1 KGHDR, CDR2 SFDVKD. In DNA, the CDR3 is TGTGCCACCAGTGACCCTGGGGGCGGGAACACTGAAGCTTTCTTT. Protein: CATSDPGGGNTEAFF.

The chain uses TRBV4-1 and TRBJ1-1, with a tentative D call TRBD1 (6 bases). Germline V lookup: CDR1 MGHRA, CDR2 YSYEKL. The V end lost 4 bases, the J end lost 0 bases, and 15 bases lay between the germline ends. CDR3 length: 16 amino acids. The CDR3: CASSRQGQSLNTEAFF. For the CDR3, the DNA is TGCGCCAGCAGCCGCCAGGGACAAAGTTTGAACACTGAAGCTTTCTTT.

In its sample, this clonotype was seen a few times. The V call is TRBV3-1, the J call TRBJ1-1; the D is unclear. Looked up from germline, CDR1 is LGHDT and CDR2 is YNNKEL (reference sequence). The V gene lost 2 bases and the J gene lost 0 bases, with 7 bases spanning the gap. CDR3 length equals 14 residues. The CDR3 DNA sequence: TGTGCCAGCAGCCAACTCTTGTTGAACACTGAAGCTTTCTTT. Residues: CASSQLLLNTEAFF.

The V and J genes are TRBV5-1 and TRBJ1-1; D gene uncertain. The V end was cut by 8 bases, the J end by 4 bases, with 21 bases between. Germline values: CDR1 SGHRS, CDR2 YFSETQ. The CDR3 consists of 15 residues. This CDR3 is CASRNGGAGGTEAFF. In DNA form, the CDR3 reads TGCGCCAGTCGCAATGGCGGAGCGGGAGGCACTGAAGCTTTCTTT.

This clonotype was counted only a few times. This sequence joins TRBV7-9 and TRBJ2-1; 8 bases map to TRBD1. There are 14 residues in the CDR3. The V segment lost 0 bases and the J segment 9 bases; nucleotides outside the gene matches: 4. Per the germline V gene, CDR1 is SEHNR and CDR2 is FQNEAQ (reference sequence). The CDR3 nucleotides read TGTGCCAGCAGCTTAGCGCAGACAGGGGCTGAGCAGTTCTTC. Encoded protein: CASSLAQTGAEQFF.

The chain links TRBV7-9 to TRBJ2-2, with TRBD1 as a possible D gene (6 bases). This CDR3 is 13 amino acids long. Between the trimmed V and J ends, which lost 4 bases and 7 bases, there was a span of 10 bases. CDR1 and CDR2 (germline): SEHNR, FQNEAQ (reference sequence). CDR3 coding DNA: TGTGCCAGCAGCTCGGGACATCTCGGGGAGCTGTTTTTT. Protein product: CASSSGHLGELFF.

The chain combines TRBV7-9 with TRBJ2-1; 7 bases agree with TRBD1. The length of the CDR3 is 16 residues. Looked up from germline, CDR1 is SEHNR and CDR2 is FQNEAQ (reference sequence). Trimming at V came to 7 bases and at J to 2 bases, leaving 11 bases not matched to a gene. The chain's CDR3 is CASTKTGDGAYNEQFF. The CDR3 region has the DNA TGTGCCAGCACTAAAACAGGGGACGGGGCCTACAATGAGCAGTTCTTC.

The chain couples TRBV7-3 to TRBJ1-1; D is perhaps TRBD1 (5 bases). Trimming took 5 bases from V and 4 from J, leaving 17 bases between them. The germline gives CDR1 SGHTA, CDR2 FQGTGA. The CDR3 contains 15 residues. The CDR3 nucleotides are TGTGCCAGCAGCCCAAGGGCAGGGCTGAGCACTGAAGCTTTCTTT. This encodes CASSPRAGLSTEAFF.

V is TRBV4-3 and J is TRBJ2-7, with 8 bases that match TRBD2. This CDR3 comprises 17 residues. Germline V CDR1 and CDR2: LGHNA, YSLEER. V dropped 0 bases and J dropped 5; count of bases not matched to a gene: 12. For the CDR3, the DNA is TGCGCCAGCAGCCAAGATGGGCTAGCGGGTATATCCGACGAGCAGTACTTC. This translates into CASSQDGLAGISDEQYF.

The V and J genes are TRBV4-1 and TRBJ1-2; no firm D call. V lost 0 bases and J 4 bases, leaving 9 bases between the germline ends. The CDR3 extends over 14 amino acids. Germline V lookup: CDR1 MGHRA, CDR2 YSYEKL. The CDR3 reads CASSQDLGIYGYTF. The CDR3 bases are TGCGCCAGCAGCCAAGATCTGGGTATCTATGGCTACACCTTC.

This clonotype was seen a single time. This chain joins TRBV27 and TRBJ2-5; tentatively, D is TRBD2 (5 bases). V was clipped by 6 bases and J by 5 bases, with 10 bases between them. The CDR3 runs to 12 residues. Germline CDR1 reads MNHEY; CDR2 reads SMNVEV (reference sequence). CDR3 in DNA: TGTGCCAGCAGGGGTTCGGGGGAGACCCAGTACTTC. Translating gives CASRGSGETQYF.

V gene TRBV24-1 combines with J gene TRBJ2-3; D remains unclear. The CDR3 runs to 16 residues. V was trimmed by 5 bases and J by 2 bases, leaving 16 bases between them. Per germline, CDR1 KGHDR and CDR2 SFDVKD. The CDR3 nucleotides are TGTGCCACCAGTGGAAAACAAGGGCGACACACAGATACGCAGTATTTT. Its translation: CATSGKQGRHTDTQYF.

The chain combines TRBV20-1 with TRBJ2-1; D is unresolved. This CDR3 has 14 residues. The germline gives CDR1 DFQATT, CDR2 SNEGSKA (reference sequence). V was cut by 6 bases and J by 3 bases, with 15 bases left in between. CDR3 DNA: TGCAGTGCCGACGGCACAGATCACTACAATGAGCAGTTCTTC. Translated, it gives CSADGTDHYNEQFF.

This sequence joins TRBV29-1 and TRBJ1-2, with D tentatively TRBD1 (6 bases). CDR3 size: 12 residues. The germline V and J ends were trimmed by 8 bases and 3 bases, with 13 bases remaining between them. In germline, CDR1 is SQVTM, CDR2 ANQGSEA. CDR3 residues: CSSGGGDYGYTF. In DNA form, the CDR3 reads TGCAGCTCCGGAGGGGGGGACTATGGCTACACCTTC.

V is TRBV7-9 and J is TRBJ1-2; no firm D call. The V gene lost 5 bases and the J gene lost 5 bases, with 9 bases spanning the gap. The CDR3 has 12 residues. Germline CDR1 reads SEHNR; CDR2 reads FQNEAQ (reference sequence). The CDR3 loop is CASSAPGYGYTF. CDR3 DNA: TGTGCCAGCAGCGCCCCAGGTTATGGCTACACCTTC. Complete variable domain (other parts from reference TRBV7-9 and TRBJ1-2): DTGVSQNPRHKITKRGQNVTFRCDPISEHNRLYWYRQTLGQGPEFLTYFQNEAQLEKSRLLSDRFSAERPKGSFSTLEIQRTEQGDSAMYLCASSAPGYGYTFGSGTRLTVV.

This clonotype turned up a few times. The chain employs TRBV12-3 or TRBV12-4 and TRBJ2-5; 9 nucleotides line up with TRBD1. The CDR3 consists of 14 residues. V was clipped by 5 bases and J by 6 bases; unmatched bases: 7. The DNA of the CDR3 is TGTGCCAGCAGTCAGGACAGGGGAGGCCAGACCCAGTACTTC. Its translation is CASSQDRGGQTQYF.

The sample holds a few counts of this clonotype. The J gene is TRBJ1-2, the V gene TRBV12-3 or TRBV12-4; possibly TRBD1 for D (6 bases). This CDR3 comprises 14 residues. Trimming cost V 3 bases and J 6 bases, with 14 bases left between them. CDR3 DNA sequence: TGTGCCAGCAGTTTGATTGGGGGCGCGGATGGCTACACCTTC. It encodes CASSLIGGADGYTF.

This clonotype has just a few counts. J is TRBJ2-3 and V is TRBV9; D remains ambiguous. Trimming removed 4 bases at V and 6 bases at J, with 15 bases between. Per the germline V gene, CDR1 is SGDLS and CDR2 is YYNGEE. This CDR3 contains 14 residues. CDR3 region: CASSPRKRSDTQYF. DNA for the CDR3: TGTGCCAGCAGCCCCCGGAAAAGATCGGATACGCAGTATTTT.